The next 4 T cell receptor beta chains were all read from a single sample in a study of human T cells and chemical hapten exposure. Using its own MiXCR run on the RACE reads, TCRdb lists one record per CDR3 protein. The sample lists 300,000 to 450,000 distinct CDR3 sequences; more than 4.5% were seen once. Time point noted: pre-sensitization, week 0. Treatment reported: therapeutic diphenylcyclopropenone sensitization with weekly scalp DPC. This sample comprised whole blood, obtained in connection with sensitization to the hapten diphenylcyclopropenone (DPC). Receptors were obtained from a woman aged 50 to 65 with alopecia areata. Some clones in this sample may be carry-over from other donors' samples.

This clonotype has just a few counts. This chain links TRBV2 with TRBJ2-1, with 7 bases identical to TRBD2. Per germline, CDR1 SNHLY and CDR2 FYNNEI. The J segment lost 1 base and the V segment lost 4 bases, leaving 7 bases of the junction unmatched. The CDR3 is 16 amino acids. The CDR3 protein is CASSASRTRSYNEQFF. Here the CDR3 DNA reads TGTGCCAGCAGTGCGTCAAGGACTAGATCCTACAATGAGCAGTTCTTC.

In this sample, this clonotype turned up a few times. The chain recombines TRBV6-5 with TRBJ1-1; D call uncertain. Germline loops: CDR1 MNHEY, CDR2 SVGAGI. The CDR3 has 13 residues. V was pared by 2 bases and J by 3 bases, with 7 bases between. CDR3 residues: CASSYGEHTEAFF. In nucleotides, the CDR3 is TGTGCCAGCAGTTACGGGGAGCACACTGAAGCTTTCTTT.

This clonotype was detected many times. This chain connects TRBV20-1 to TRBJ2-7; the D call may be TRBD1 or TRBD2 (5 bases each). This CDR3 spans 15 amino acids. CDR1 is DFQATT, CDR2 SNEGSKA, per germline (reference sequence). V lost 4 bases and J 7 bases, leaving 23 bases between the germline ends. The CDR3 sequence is CSATGAARILGEQYF. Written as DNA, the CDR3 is TGCAGTGCTACCGGGGCCGCTAGGATTTTGGGAGAGCAGTACTTC.

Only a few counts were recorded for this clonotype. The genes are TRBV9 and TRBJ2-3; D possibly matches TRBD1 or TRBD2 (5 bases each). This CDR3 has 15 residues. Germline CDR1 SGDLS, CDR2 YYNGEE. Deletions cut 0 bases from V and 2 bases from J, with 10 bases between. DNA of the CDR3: TGTGCCAGCAGCGTAGAAGGGACCTACACAGATACGCAGTATTTT. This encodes CASSVEGTYTDTQYF.